This T cell receptor beta chain was recovered during a study of blood T cells in healthy people across ages (dated by TCRdb to about 2015). About the study as a whole: In model experiments, roughly one uniquely barcoded TCR beta cDNA molecule per two T cells was captured by template switching. The study analyzed two additional independent replicas of 1 million unique cDNA reads from the same blood draw for two donors, one aged 18 to 30 and one aged 80 or older. Donors were grouped into four age groups: young (average roughly 17 years), middle-aged (39), aged (approximately 67) and long-lived (approximately 75). To track age-related changes in TCR beta repertoire diversity, the study relied on deep sequencing normalized with unique cDNA molecular identifiers. To avoid experimental bias, donors of different ages were randomly spread across the sequencing lanes. Study-wide findings and limitations: Because the CMV infection status of the donors was unknown, age-related changes in expanded clonotypes may potentially have been confounded. Compared with the aged group, the long-lived group had more naive CD4+ T cells, fewer expanded clones and increased TCR diversity, a pattern suggesting age selection. As age increased, observed TCR beta diversity per million T cells dropped in a roughly linear way, and a significant reduction was already evident by age 40. There was a strong correlation between observed TCR beta diversity and the percentage of naive T cells measured by flow cytometry. Since profiling was done on bulk unsorted PBMCs, naive and antigen-experienced compartments could not be conclusively compared. Estimates of total diversity from one million sequenced T cells were regarded as lower bounds and underestimates.

Systemically healthy Caucasian individuals from Russia, 39 in total and aged about 6 to 95 years, were included as donors. Ten milliliters of peripheral blood were drawn from each donor into EDTA-treated Vacutainer tubes. Ficoll-Paque density-gradient centrifugation was used to isolate PBMCs, with at least 6 million per sample. Total RNA, at least 6 micrograms per sample, was extracted from PBMCs with Trizol reagent. The percentages of naive CD45RAhigh/CD27high T cells were determined by flow cytometry on a PBMC aliquot from every donor. V loses 3 bases at its end and J loses 0 bases; junction bases beyond the gene matches: 6. Measured from the cysteine to the phenylalanine, the CDR3 is 16 residues long. Of all the DNA, just the CDR3 is kept, 48 bases in frame from base 1. As encoded in the germline V gene, CDR1 is ENHRY while CDR2 is SYGVKD. In regard to this clonotype: Its antigen is not yet known. Within one base of it there is no much larger clone, and no base qualities were kept.

The protocol used for the library was 5' RACE. Sequenced on an Illumina HiSeq 2500. A second PCR of about 6 to 12 cycles was run with a J-beta primer mix and a sample-barcoded 5' primer. Each TCR beta cDNA molecule received a unique molecular identifier from a template-switch 5' adaptor carrying 12 random nucleotides. At least 3 million CDR3-containing paired-end reads were obtained from each sample. First-strand cDNA synthesis was performed from all RNA using the Mint cDNA synthesis kit, with priming by a TRBC-specific oligonucleotide. After uracil-DNA glycosylase treatment, a first 18-cycle PCR used universal primers M1SS and BC2_uni_R on all cDNA. On the study's bioinformatics: Each sample was normalized by randomly selecting 1 million high-quality reads, each carrying a distinct molecular identifier. Reads sharing molecular identifiers were discarded rather than binned into consensus sequences. MiTCR, with a Q25 quality threshold and the strictest error-elimination algorithm, was used for CDR3 identification, clonotype clustering and error correction. A nonparametric unseen species model using Euler transformation provided a lower-bound estimate of total TCR beta diversity. TCRdb ran its own pipeline on the public reads, namely fastp trimming at Q25 and MiXCR clone calling, and kept in-frame beta chains. Merged by CDR3 protein, the rows form single entries marked with the most common genes and DNA. TCRdb, not the authors, supplied the V and J calls. This sample lists approximately 400,000 distinct CDR3 sequences; over 45% were detected once. The biggest ten clones account for roughly 51% of the sample.

The clonotype originates from a man between 60 and 75 years old in good health. This chain joins TRBV10-3 to TRBJ2-7, and 9 junction bases match TRBD1. Sequences were obtained from blood. The CDR3 sequence is CAISEPTGGSSYEQYF. The nucleotides read TGTGCCATCAGTGAACCGACAGGGGGTTCCTCCTACGAGCAGTACTTC.